Here is one T cell receptor beta chain with its context. The CDR3 sequence is 15 residues long. From germline, CDR1 is MDHEN and CDR2 SYDVKM. The V end lost 6 bases, the J end lost 0 bases, and 12 bases lay between the germline ends. The sample comes from a study of control samples from healthy donors and cancer patients. The method was immunoSEQ multiplex PCR; TCRdb's version includes in-frame clones alone and lacks a portion of them. The table lists around 160,000 clones, roughly 93% of them singletons. This receptor was obtained from a man between 18 and 29 years old in good health. The chain uses TRBV28 and TRBJ1-5; D possibly corresponds to TRBD1 (5 bases). The sample consisted of blood. The CDR3 is CASRTAGYSNQPQHF. Here the CDR3 DNA reads TGTGCCAGCAGGACAGCGGGATATAGCAATCAGCCCCAGCATTTT.